The clone carrying this T cell receptor beta chain appeared a few times. The antigen is undetermined. PCR amplification relied on 60 Vbeta primers (plus 13 Jbeta primers). Here immunoSEQ multiplex PCR was the method, and the copy in TCRdb shows in-frame clones only, minus some. The sample lists roughly 150,000 clones, over 70% occurring once. The sample comes from a study of cytomegalovirus exposure and HLA in healthy donors. The study's findings and limits: According to an earlier analysis, most TCR beta V segments yielded productive rearrangements about 87% or about 30% of the time. Analysis was carried out at a later point, and it linked a missense DCLRE1C variant to TCR beta V- and J-gene trimming. CMV serostatus was the sole immune exposure information available.

V dropped 3 bases and J dropped 6 bases, with 10 bases sitting between them. CDR1 and CDR2 (germline): GTSNPN, SVGIG (reference sequence). The CDR3 contains 12 residues. Input material: PBMCs. V gene TRBV30 combines with J gene TRBJ2-3; D gene unclear. This receptor was identified in a man between 45 and 60 years old in good health and CMV-seropositive. The chain's CDR3 is CAWSYSADTQYF. The CDR3 DNA reads TGTGCCTGGAGCTATTCTGCCGATACGCAGTATTTT.